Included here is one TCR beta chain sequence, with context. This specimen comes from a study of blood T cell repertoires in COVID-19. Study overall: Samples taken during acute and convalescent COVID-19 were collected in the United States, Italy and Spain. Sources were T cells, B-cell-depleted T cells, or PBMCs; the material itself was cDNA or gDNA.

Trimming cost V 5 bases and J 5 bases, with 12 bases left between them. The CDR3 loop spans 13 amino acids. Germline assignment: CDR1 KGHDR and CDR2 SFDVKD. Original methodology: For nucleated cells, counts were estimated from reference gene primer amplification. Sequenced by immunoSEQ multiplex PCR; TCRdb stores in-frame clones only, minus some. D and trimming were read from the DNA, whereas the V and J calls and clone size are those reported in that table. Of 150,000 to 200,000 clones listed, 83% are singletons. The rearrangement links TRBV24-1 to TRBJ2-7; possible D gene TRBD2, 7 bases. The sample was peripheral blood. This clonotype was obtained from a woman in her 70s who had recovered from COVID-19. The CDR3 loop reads CATSAGGGDEQYF. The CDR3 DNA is TGTGCCACCAGTGCGGGCGGGGGCGACGAGCAGTACTTC.